This TCR beta chain was identified during a study of shared clonotypes between healthy human individuals. Study information: Every donor yielded three CD4 naive, three CD4 memory, two CD8 naive and one CD8 memory plate. Whole-study results and caveats: It was the few donors that limited the genetic and exposure-history diversity represented. Shared across a handful of donors were roughly 5.3% of the naive CD4 clonotypes. Rarefaction revealed incomplete sorted-subset sequencing despite large depth.

CDR1 and CDR2 from the germline V gene are SNHLY and FYNNEI. The CDR3 totals 15 residues. The V gene end was trimmed by 7 bases and the J gene end by 5 bases; junction bases not matched to a gene: 12. Repertoires were generated with immunoSEQ multiplex PCR, while TCRdb's copy carries only in-frame clones and drops some. Among about 2.3 million clones, 85% to 95% were seen once, and the ten largest hold approximately 0.4%. A word on this clone: Its antigen is not identified.

This clonotype was obtained from a man between 18 and 35 years old in good health. Some clones in this sample may be carry-over from other donors' samples. Sequencing was done on a sample of naive CD4+ T cells from PBMCs. Subset specified: CD45RA+ positively selected. The chain has TRBV2 and TRBJ1-2; TRBD1 matches at 8 bases. The CDR3 bases are TGTGCCAGCACCCTTTGGGACAGGACCCTTTATGGCTACACCTTC. This sequence encodes CASTLWDRTLYGYTF. The whole variable domain, filled in from reference TRBV2 and TRBJ1-2, reads EPEVTQTPSHQVTQMGQEVILRCVPISNHLYFYWYRQILGQKVEFLVSFYNNEISEKSEIFDDQFSVERPDGSNFTLKIRSTKLEDSAMYFCASTLWDRTLYGYTFGSGTRLTVV.